Listed here are 10 T cell receptor beta chains from one sample, sequenced in a study of cytomegalovirus exposure and HLA in healthy donors (dated by TCRdb to the late 2010s). Receptors were amplified or captured by the immunoSEQ multiplex PCR assay. For the multiplex PCR, a mixture combining 60 forward primers for TCR Vbeta segments and 13 reverse primers for TCR Jbeta segments was used. In TCRdb, the immuneACCESS table is reduced to in-frame sequences with V and J assigned. These tables do not hold every clone; where another copy was compared, an unresolved V gene accounts for under half, and the others remain unexplained. The sample table lists 200,000 to 250,000 clones, around 80% of them with a count of one. The ten largest clones represent about 0.47% of the sample. Material for sequencing was PBMCs. Receptors were obtained from a boy younger than 18 in good health and CMV-seronegative.

This clone was seen only a few times. V and J are TRBV7-9 and TRBJ1-2; D uncertain. The CDR3 spans 15 residues. V shed 4 bases and J shed 4 bases, with 16 bases lying between them. In germline, CDR1 is SEHNR, CDR2 FQNEAQ (reference sequence). As DNA, the CDR3 is TGTGCCAGCAGCTCCCGAGACTGGCTTGGCTATGGCTACACCTTC. Translated: CASSSRDWLGYGYTF. Supplemented by reference TRBV7-9 and TRBJ1-2, the full variable domain reads DTGVSQNPRHKITKRGQNVTFRCDPISEHNRLYWYRQTLGQGPEFLTYFQNEAQLEKSRLLSDRFSAERPKGSFSTLEIQRTEQGDSAMYLCASSSRDWLGYGYTFGSGTRLTVV.

The rearrangement uses TRBV10-3 and TRBJ1-1; 7 bases match TRBD1. The CDR3 runs 13 residues. CDR1 ENHRY and CDR2 SYGVKD come from the germline V gene. Trimming removed 7 bases from V and 1 base from J; junction bases left unmatched: 3. The CDR3 spells CAITGTANTEAFF. CDR3 bases: TGTGCCATCACCGGGACAGCGAACACTGAAGCTTTCTTT.

J is TRBJ2-7 and V is TRBV27, with 11 bases that match TRBD2. The V and J ends lost 2 bases and 7 bases, in that order; junction bases with no gene match: 19. The CDR3 spans 19 residues. Per the germline V gene, CDR1 is MNHEY and CDR2 is SMNVEV (reference sequence). CDR3 DNA: TGTGCCAGCAGTTTAGGTGAAGGCCTACCGACTAGCGGGGTACTAGAGCAGTACTTC. Protein product: CASSLGEGLPTSGVLEQYF.

This chain connects TRBV7-2 to TRBJ1-2; D call uncertain. CDR1 SGHTA and CDR2 FQGNSA come from the germline V gene. V lost 0 bases and J lost 4, with 9 bases in between. The CDR3 has 14 amino acids. This CDR3 is CASSLARGSYGYTF. The DNA for the CDR3 is TGTGCCAGCAGCTTAGCCCGGGGATCCTATGGCTACACCTTC. Full variable domain (missing parts from reference TRBV7-2 and TRBJ1-2): GAGVSQSPSNKVTEKGKDVELRCDPISGHTALYWYRQSLGQGLEFLIYFQGNSAPDKSGLPSDRFSAERTGGSVSTLTIQRTQQEDSAVYLCASSLARGSYGYTFGSGTRLTVV.

J is TRBJ2-1 and V is TRBV30; 11 bases match TRBD2. V dropped 5 bases and J dropped 3; count of bases not matched to a gene: 6. Per germline, CDR1 GTSNPN and CDR2 SVGIG (reference sequence). CDR3 length equals 15 residues. DNA for the CDR3: TGTGCCTGGGGGGGGACTAGCGGCATCTACAATGAGCAGTTCTTC. This translates into CAWGGTSGIYNEQFF. Full variable domain (outside the CDR3, taken from reference TRBV30 and TRBJ2-1): SQTIHQWPATLVQPVGSPLSLECTVEGTSNPNLYWYRQAAGRGLQLLFYSVGIGQISSEVPQNLSASRPQDRQFILSSKKLLLSDSGFYLCAWGGTSGIYNEQFFGPGTRLTVL.

As to this clone: This same CDR3 is encoded by further DNA sequences in the sample. V is TRBV5-1 and J is TRBJ2-7; 10 bases are a match to TRBD1. This CDR3 comprises 14 residues. Trimming at V came to 2 bases and at J to 3 bases, leaving 2 bases not matched to a gene. Germline CDR1 and CDR2: SGHRS and YFSETQ. This CDR3 is CASSLDRGLYEQYF. The CDR3 region has the DNA TGCGCCAGCAGCTTAGACAGGGGGCTCTACGAGCAGTACTTC. The whole variable domain, filled in from reference TRBV5-1 and TRBJ2-7, reads KAGVTQTPRYLIKTRGQQVTLSCSPISGHRSVSWYQQTPGQGLQFLFEYFSETQRNKGNFPGRFSGRQFSNSRSEMNVSTLELGDSALYLCASSLDRGLYEQYFGPGTRLTVT.

This clone came up once. The V gene is TRBV9, the J gene TRBJ2-2; 12 bases are shared with TRBD2. Germline lookup yields CDR1 SGDLS and CDR2 YYNGEE. The trim removed 1 base at V and 5 bases at J, leaving 6 bases unmatched. The CDR3 totals 17 residues. This chain's CDR3 is CASSVLAGGMQTGELFF. The CDR3 nucleotides read TGTGCCAGCAGCGTACTAGCGGGGGGGATGCAGACCGGGGAGCTGTTTTTT.

This clone occurred once. V and J are TRBV6-9 and TRBJ1-4; 7 nucleotides match TRBD1. Per germline, CDR1 MNHGY and CDR2 SVAAGI. CDR3 length equals 16 residues. The V and J ends lost 2 bases and 5 bases, in that order; junction bases with no gene match: 8. DNA of the CDR3: TGTGCCAGCAGTTATGACAGGGTACCCATCAATGAAAAACTGTTTTTT. Its translation is CASSYDRVPINEKLFF.

The V and J genes are TRBV6-6 and TRBJ1-4; 7 bases are shared with TRBD1. With 6 bases clipped from V and 6 bases from J, the junction kept 10 bases outside the gene matches. Germline V gene sequence: CDR1 MNHNY, CDR2 SVGAGI (reference sequence). The CDR3 length is 15 residues. CDR3 loop: CASRDTGEVDEKLFF. DNA for the CDR3: TGTGCCAGCAGAGATACAGGGGAGGTAGATGAAAAACTGTTTTTT.

V is TRBV6-1 and J is TRBJ2-1, with TRBD2 matching 10 bases. The CDR3 runs to 15 residues. The germline gives CDR1 MNHNS, CDR2 SASEGT. V lost 6 bases, J lost 2 bases, and 4 bases stayed unmatched. The CDR3 is CASRRAGGPYNEQFF. The CDR3 DNA is TGTGCCAGCAGACGAGCGGGGGGGCCCTACAATGAGCAGTTCTTC.